The T cell receptor (beta chain) described here comes from a study of blood T cell repertoires in COVID-19. Study details: The United States, Italy and Spain provided the acute and convalescent COVID-19 samples. The analysed material was cDNA or gDNA that came from T cells, B-cell-depleted T cells, or PBMCs.

Per the original data handling: Using reference gene primer amplification, nucleated cell counts were estimated. Libraries were prepared by immunoSEQ multiplex PCR; TCRdb keeps only in-frame clonotypes and omits some of them. Clone size and the V and J calls come from that table; the DNA yielded D and trimming. The repertoire consists of about 76,000 clones, with roughly 85% occurring once and the leading ten covering approximately 11%. Per germline, CDR1 SGDLS and CDR2 YYNGEE. Trimming stripped 4 bases from V and 3 bases from J, with 14 bases between. The CDR3 runs to 15 residues. Seattle researchers signed up patients amid active infection and tracked them longitudinally.

This TCR was sampled from a man aged 60-69 years with COVID-19, enrolled during active disease. The chain combines TRBV9 with TRBJ2-1; a possible D gene is TRBD2 (6 bases). The specimen sequenced was peripheral blood. The CDR3 DNA reads as TGTGCCAGCAGCAACTCCGGGACTGACTACAATGAGCAGTTCTTC. Translated: CASSNSGTDYNEQFF. Filled out from reference TRBV9 and TRBJ2-1, the complete variable domain reads DSGVTQTPKHLITATGQRVTLRCSPRSGDLSVYWYQQSLDQGLQFLIQYYNGEERAKGNILERFSAQQFPDLHSELNLSSLELGDSALYFCASSNSGTDYNEQFFGPGTRLTVL.